This entry features one T cell receptor beta chain sequence. Antigen specificity is unknown. This specimen comes from a study of cytomegalovirus exposure and HLA in healthy donors. Method: immunoSEQ multiplex PCR; TCRdb's copy keeps in-frame clones and lacks some. The sample consists of under 250,000 clones, around nine tenths of them appearing once. Separate from the roughly 700-subject first cohort, the roughly 110-subject validation cohort was the one that the donors belonged to. Study conclusions and caveats: The study flagged around 160 TCR beta chains as cytomegalovirus-associated. Later, an analysis found that TCR clusters from the first cohort tended to co-occur in the roughly 120 validation repertoires.

The length of the CDR3 is 14 residues. Per the germline V gene, CDR1 is LNHDA and CDR2 is SQIVND (reference sequence). V dropped 1 base and J dropped 5 bases, with 11 bases sitting between them. V and J are TRBV19 and TRBJ1-1, with D hard to call. Sequencing was performed on PBMCs. This TCR was recovered from a man aged 18 to 30 in good health and CMV-seronegative. The CDR3 region is CASSIGPGSTEAFF. The DNA of the CDR3 is TGTGCCAGTAGTATAGGTCCGGGTTCGACTGAAGCTTTCTTT.